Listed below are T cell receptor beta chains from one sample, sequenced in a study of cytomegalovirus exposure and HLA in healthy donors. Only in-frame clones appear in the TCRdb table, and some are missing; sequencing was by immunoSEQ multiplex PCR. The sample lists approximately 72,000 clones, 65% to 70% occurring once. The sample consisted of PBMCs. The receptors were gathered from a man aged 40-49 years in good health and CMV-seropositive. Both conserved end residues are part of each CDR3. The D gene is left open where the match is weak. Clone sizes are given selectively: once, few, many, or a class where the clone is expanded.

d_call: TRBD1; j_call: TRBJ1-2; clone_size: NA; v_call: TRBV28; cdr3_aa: CASSFRDRSFYGYTF; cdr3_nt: TGTGCCAGCAGTTTCCGGGACAGGTCCTTCTATGGCTACACCTTC
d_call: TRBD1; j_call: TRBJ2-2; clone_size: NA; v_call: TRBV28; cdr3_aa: CASIHSRTGGPGELFF; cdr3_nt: TGTGCCAGCATCCATTCCAGGACAGGGGGCCCTGGGGAGCTGTTTTTT
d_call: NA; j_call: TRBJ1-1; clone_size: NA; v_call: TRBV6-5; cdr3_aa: CASSYRGTGTEAFF; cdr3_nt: TGTGCCAGCAGTTATAGGGGAACGGGCACTGAAGCTTTCTTT
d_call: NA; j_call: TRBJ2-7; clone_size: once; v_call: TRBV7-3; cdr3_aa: CASSLAGGSYEQYF; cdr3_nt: TGTGCCAGCAGCTTAGCAGGGGGGTCCTACGAGCAGTACTTC
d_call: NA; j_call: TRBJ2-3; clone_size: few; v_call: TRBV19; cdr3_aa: CASMGARRPDSQRDTQYF; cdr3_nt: TGTGCCAGTATGGGGGCTCGAAGACCAGACTCCCAGAGGGATACGCAGTATTTT
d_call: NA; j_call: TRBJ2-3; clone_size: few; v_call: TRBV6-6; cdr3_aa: CASSAGQRTDTQYF; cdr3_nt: TGTGCCAGCAGTGCGGGACAGAGGACAGATACGCAGTATTTT
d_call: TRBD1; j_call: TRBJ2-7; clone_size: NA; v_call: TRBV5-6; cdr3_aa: CASSWDRAYEQYF; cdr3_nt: TGTGCCAGCAGCTGGGACAGGGCCTACGAGCAGTACTTC
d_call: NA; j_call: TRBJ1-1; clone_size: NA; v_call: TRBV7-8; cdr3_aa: CASSAITGRAFF; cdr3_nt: TGTGCCAGCAGCGCTATCACAGGTCGAGCTTTCTTT
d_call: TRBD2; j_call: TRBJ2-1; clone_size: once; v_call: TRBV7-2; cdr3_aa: CASSFFGTRTEQFF; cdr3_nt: TGTGCCAGCAGCTTCTTCGGGACTAGAACTGAGCAGTTCTTC
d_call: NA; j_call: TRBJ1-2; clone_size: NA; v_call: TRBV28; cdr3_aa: CASSPPIRGGYTF; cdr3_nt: TGTGCCAGCAGTCCCCCCATTAGGGGTGGCTACACCTTC
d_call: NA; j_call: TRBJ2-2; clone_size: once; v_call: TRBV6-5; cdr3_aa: CASSYSGGAGSGELFF; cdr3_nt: TGTGCCAGCAGTTACTCGGGGGGGGCTGGGTCCGGGGAGCTGTTTTTT
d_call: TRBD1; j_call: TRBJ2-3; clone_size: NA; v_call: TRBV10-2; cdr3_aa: CASSYGQGASDTQYF; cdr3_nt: TGCGCCAGCAGTTACGGACAGGGGGCATCGGATACGCAGTATTTT
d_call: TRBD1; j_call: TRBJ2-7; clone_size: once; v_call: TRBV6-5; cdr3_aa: CASSLDAGGYEQYF; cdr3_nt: TGTGCCAGCAGCCTAGACGCAGGGGGCTACGAGCAGTACTTC
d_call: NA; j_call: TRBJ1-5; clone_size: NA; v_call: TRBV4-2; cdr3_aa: CASSQDDLGSDQPQHF; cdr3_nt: TGTGCCAGCAGCCAAGATGATCTGGGCTCTGATCAGCCCCAGCATTTT
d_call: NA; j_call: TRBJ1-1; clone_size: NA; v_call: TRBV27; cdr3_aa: CASSSLGGNTEAFF; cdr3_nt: TGTGCCAGCAGTTCCTTAGGGGGGAACACTGAAGCTTTCTTT
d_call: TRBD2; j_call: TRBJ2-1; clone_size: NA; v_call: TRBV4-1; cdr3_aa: CASSHVGGGYNEQFF; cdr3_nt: TGCGCCAGCAGCCATGTTGGCGGGGGATACAATGAGCAGTTCTTC
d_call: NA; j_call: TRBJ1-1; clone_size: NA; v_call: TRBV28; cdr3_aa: CASSLTLATEAFF; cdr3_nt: TGTGCCAGCAGTTTAACGTTGGCCACTGAAGCTTTCTTT
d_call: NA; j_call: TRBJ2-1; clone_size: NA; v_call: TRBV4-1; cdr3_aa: CASSQESLANYNEQFF; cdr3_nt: TGCGCCAGCAGCCAAGAGTCTCTAGCAAACTACAATGAGCAGTTCTTC
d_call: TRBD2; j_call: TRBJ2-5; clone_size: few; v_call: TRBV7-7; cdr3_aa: CASSLGAGGQETQYF; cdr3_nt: TGTGCTAGCAGCTTAGGAGCGGGGGGGCAAGAGACCCAGTACTTC
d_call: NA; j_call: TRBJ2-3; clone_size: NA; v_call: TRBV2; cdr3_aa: CATAGGRGLGADTQYF; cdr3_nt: TGTGCCACCGCCGGGGGGCGGGGGCTTGGGGCGGATACGCAGTATTTT
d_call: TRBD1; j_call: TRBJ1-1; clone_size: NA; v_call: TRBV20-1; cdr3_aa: CSATQGMQAFF; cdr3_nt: TGCAGTGCTACACAGGGGATGCAAGCTTTCTTT
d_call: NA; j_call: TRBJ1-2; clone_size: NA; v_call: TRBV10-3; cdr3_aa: CAISEPTGSTYGYTF; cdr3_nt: TGTGCCATCAGTGAGCCGACAGGATCCACCTATGGCTACACCTTC
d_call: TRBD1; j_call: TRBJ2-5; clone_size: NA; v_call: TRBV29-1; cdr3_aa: CSVNRGRGETQYF; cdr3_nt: TGCAGCGTCAACAGGGGCAGGGGAGAGACCCAGTACTTC
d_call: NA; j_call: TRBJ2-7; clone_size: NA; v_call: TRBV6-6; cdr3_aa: CASSGRITAYEQYF; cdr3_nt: TGTGCCAGCAGTGGGAGAATAACAGCCTACGAGCAGTACTTC
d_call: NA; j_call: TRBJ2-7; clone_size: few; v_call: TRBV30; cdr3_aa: CAWKMGTLLYEQYF; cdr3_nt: TGTGCCTGGAAAATGGGGACTCTCCTCTACGAGCAGTACTTC
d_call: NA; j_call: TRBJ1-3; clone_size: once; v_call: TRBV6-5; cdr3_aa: CASSLLRGSGNTIYF; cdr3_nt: TGTGCCAGCTCCCTACTGCGGGGCTCTGGAAACACCATATATTTT
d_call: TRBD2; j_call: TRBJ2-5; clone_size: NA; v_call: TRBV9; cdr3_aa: CASSVGAGGYQETQYF; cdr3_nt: TGTGCCAGCAGCGTAGGGGCGGGGGGTTATCAAGAGACCCAGTACTTC
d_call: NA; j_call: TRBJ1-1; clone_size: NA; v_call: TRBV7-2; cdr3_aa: CASSPLRVTLNTEAFF; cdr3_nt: TGTGCCAGCAGCCCGTTGAGGGTGACCTTGAACACTGAAGCTTTCTTT
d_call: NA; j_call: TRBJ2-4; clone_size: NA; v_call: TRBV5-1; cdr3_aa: CASSRQGLAKNIQCF; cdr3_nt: TGCGCCAGCAGCCGTCAGGGTTTAGCCAAAAACATTCAGTGCTTC
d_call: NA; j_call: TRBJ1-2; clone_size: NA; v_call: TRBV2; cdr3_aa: CASSQLQGFDGYTF; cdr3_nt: TGTGCCAGCAGTCAGCTACAGGGTTTCGATGGCTACACCTTC
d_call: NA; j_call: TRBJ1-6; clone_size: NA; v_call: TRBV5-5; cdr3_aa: CASSSLGGAINSPLHF; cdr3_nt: TGTGCCAGCAGCTCCTTAGGCGGGGCCATTAATTCACCCCTCCACTTT
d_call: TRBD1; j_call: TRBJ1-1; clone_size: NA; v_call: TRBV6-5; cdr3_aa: CASMSRGPPEAFF; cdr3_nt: TGTGCCAGCATGAGCAGGGGGCCCCCTGAAGCTTTCTTT
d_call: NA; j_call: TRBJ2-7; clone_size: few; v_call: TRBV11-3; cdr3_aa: CASSQRRKAAYEQYF; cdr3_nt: TGTGCCAGCAGCCAGAGGCGCAAGGCGGCCTACGAGCAGTACTTC
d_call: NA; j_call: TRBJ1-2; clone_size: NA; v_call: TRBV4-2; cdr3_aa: CASSQDSTGGYTF; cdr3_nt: TGTGCCAGCAGCCAAGATTCCACGGGTGGCTACACCTTC
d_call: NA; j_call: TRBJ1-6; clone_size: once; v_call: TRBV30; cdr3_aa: CAWRGAGGSYNSPLHF; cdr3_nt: TGTGCCTGGAGAGGGGCAGGCGGCTCCTATAATTCACCCCTCCACTTT
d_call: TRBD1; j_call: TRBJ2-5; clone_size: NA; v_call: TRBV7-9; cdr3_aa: CASSHVRDRGQTQYF; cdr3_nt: TGTGCCAGCAGCCACGTCCGGGACAGGGGACAGACCCAGTACTTC
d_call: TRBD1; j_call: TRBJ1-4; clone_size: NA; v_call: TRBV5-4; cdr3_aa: CASSLGDRGNEKLFF; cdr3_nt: TGTGCCAGCAGCTTGGGGGACAGGGGTAATGAAAAACTGTTTTTT
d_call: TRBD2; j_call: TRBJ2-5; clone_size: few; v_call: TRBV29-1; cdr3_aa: CSVGLAGGQETQYF; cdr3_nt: TGCAGCGTTGGACTAGCGGGGGGGCAAGAGACCCAGTACTTC
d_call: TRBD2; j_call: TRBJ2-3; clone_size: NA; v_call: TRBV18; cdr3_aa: CASSPQGGGTADTQYF; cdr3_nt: TGTGCCAGCTCACCACAGGGCGGGGGGACGGCAGATACGCAGTATTTT
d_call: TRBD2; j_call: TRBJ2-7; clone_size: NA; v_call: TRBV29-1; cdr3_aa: CSVERAGGPSYEQYF; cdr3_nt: TGCAGCGTTGAAAGAGCGGGAGGCCCCTCCTACGAGCAGTACTTC
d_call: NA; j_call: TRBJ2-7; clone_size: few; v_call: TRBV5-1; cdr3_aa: CASSSAGTQDEQYF; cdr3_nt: TGCGCCAGCAGCTCGGCCGGGACTCAGGACGAGCAGTACTTC
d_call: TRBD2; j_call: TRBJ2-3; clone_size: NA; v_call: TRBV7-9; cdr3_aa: CASSFGGGEDTQYF; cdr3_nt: TGTGCCAGCAGCTTCGGCGGGGGGGAGGATACGCAGTATTTT
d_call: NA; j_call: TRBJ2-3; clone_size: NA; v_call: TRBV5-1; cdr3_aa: CASTKLAVPSTDTQYF; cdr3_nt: TGCGCCAGCACAAAATTAGCGGTCCCTAGCACAGATACGCAGTATTTT
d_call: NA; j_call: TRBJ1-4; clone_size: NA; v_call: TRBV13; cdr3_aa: CASSFAQREEKLFF; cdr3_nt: TGTGCCAGCAGCTTCGCCCAGCGAGAGGAAAAACTGTTTTTT
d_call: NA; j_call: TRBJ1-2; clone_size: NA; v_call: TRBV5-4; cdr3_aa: CASSPWGLKRANYGYTF; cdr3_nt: TGTGCCAGCAGTCCTTGGGGCCTAAAACGAGCTAACTATGGCTACACCTTC
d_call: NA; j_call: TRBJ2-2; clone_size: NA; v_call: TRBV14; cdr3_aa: CASSHGFANTGELFF; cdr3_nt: TGTGCCAGCAGCCACGGGTTTGCGAACACCGGGGAGCTGTTTTTT
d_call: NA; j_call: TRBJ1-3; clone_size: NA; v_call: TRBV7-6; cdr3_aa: CASSLGAGNTIYF; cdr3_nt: TGTGCCAGCAGCTTGGGAGCTGGAAACACCATATATTTT
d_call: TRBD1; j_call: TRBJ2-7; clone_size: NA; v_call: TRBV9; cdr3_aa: CASSVDPGTGAAYEQYF; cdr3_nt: TGTGCCAGCAGCGTAGACCCGGGGACAGGGGCCGCCTACGAGCAGTACTTC
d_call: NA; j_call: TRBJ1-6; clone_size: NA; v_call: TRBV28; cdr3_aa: CASSWGGPPYNSPLHF; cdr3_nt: TGTGCCAGCAGCTGGGGAGGCCCCCCGTATAATTCACCCCTCCACTTT
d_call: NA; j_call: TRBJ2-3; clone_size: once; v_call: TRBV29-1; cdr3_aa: CSVRIVPGDGGTDTQYF; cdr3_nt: TGCAGCGTCCGCATCGTCCCAGGGGACGGGGGCACAGATACGCAGTATTTT
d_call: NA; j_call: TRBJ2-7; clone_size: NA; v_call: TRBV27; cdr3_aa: CASSRPGRQSKNEQYF; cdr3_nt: TGTGCCAGCAGTCGCCCCGGAAGACAGTCGAAGAACGAGCAGTACTTC